This TCR beta chain was recorded in a study of early T cells in non-severe SARS-CoV-2 infection (dated by TCRdb to the early 2020s). Broadly, across the study: Bulk RNA from unsorted whole blood was used for TCR sequencing, so alpha and beta chains could not be paired.

The germline V gene gives CDR1 as SQVTM and CDR2 as ANQGSEA. There are 14 amino acids in the CDR3, from cysteine to phenylalanine inclusive. Only CDR3 DNA is held: 42 bases, read in frame from base 1. The germline ends are 22 bases apart after V is trimmed by 7 bases and J by 9 bases. Libraries were made using 5' RACE. Sequencing took place on a NextSeq 500. In the TCR library protocol, unique molecular identifiers were attached to individual cDNA molecules to correct for PCR bias and sequencing error. TCR alpha and beta chains were both sequenced, and the abundances of alpha and beta sequences in each sample were closely correlated with each other. From the authors' description of their analysis: Decombinator V4 was used to annotate TCR sequences for V gene, J gene and CDR3. Expanded TCRs were defined as changing significantly between any two time points under a Poisson model with p below 0.0001. TCR abundances were normalised to the total number of TCRs sequenced in each sample and reported as counts per million. MAIT TCRs were defined by TRAV1-2 paired with TRAJ12, TRAJ20 or TRAJ33, and iNKT TCRs by TRAV10 paired with TRAJ18. VDJdb, accessed on 1 November 2021, was searched for TCRs annotated for CMV, EBV and SARS-CoV-2, and TCRs annotated for more than one antigen were excluded. The public reads were reprocessed in TCRdb via fastp at Q25 and MiXCR, keeping in-frame beta chains. Each entry merges the rows of one CDR3 protein and shows their most common DNA and genes. The V and J calls come from TCRdb's annotation, not from the publication. The sample table shows roughly 26,000 distinct CDR3 sequences, and 5% to 6.5% are seen once. The ten largest clones represent under 5% of the sample.

A case-control design nested within a healthcare worker cohort in London, UK, was used, with weekly nasopharyngeal swab PCR tests and blood sampling performed. Healthcare workers were enrolled in the week of the UK lockdown, from 23 to 31 March 2020, and were followed every week for up to roughly 15 weeks. The research as a whole found: VDJdb matching was skewed toward anti-spike CD8 responses and likely underestimated virus-specific expansions, missing private and CD4 specificities.

As regards this clonotype: Its antigen remains undetermined. Base-call qualities are not available, and no considerably larger clone is one nucleotide away.

Input material: whole blood. This clonotype was sampled from an adult who was a healthcare worker with PCR-confirmed SARS-CoV-2 infection or an uninfected control (not recorded which). The receptor chain draws on TRBV29-1 and TRBJ2-1; TRBD2 is perhaps the D gene, given 7 matching bases. The CDR3 has the sequence CSARKGGSGAEQFF. In nucleotide form, the sequence is TGCAGCGCCCGGAAGGGGGGGTCGGGCGCTGAGCAGTTCTTC.